Listed below are T cell receptor beta chains from one sample, sequenced in a study of tumour-infiltrating T cells in Burkitt lymphoma. Measured with immunoSEQ multiplex PCR; TCRdb has only the in-frame clones, and not every one. The table has roughly 1,100 clones, 18% seen once. The sample consisted of tumor tissue. Every receptor here comes from a human donor with Burkitt lymphoma. The CDR3 runs from the conserved cysteine through the conserved F or W. The D gene is left open where the match is weak. Where a row states a size, it is once, few, many or the class of an expanded clone; other rows omit it.

>NA|TRBJ2-3|NA|17|TRBV5-1
TGCGCCAGCAGCTTGGCCTACCTAGGGGGTGGAGAAGATACGCAGTATTTT
CASSLAYLGGGEDTQYF
>NA|TRBJ2-2|NA|13|TRBV7-3
TGTGCCAGCAGCTCCAGGGGAGCCGGGGAGCTGTTTTTT
CASSSRGAGELFF
>large|TRBJ1-5|NA|13|TRBV6-5
TGTGCCAGCAGTTGGGCCAGCAATCAGCCCCAGCATTTT
CASSWASNQPQHF
>NA|TRBJ2-1|TRBD2|19|TRBV7-8
TGTGCCAGCAGCTTAGAGAGCCGACTAGCTTCGAGCTCCTACAATGAGCAGTTCTTC
CASSLESRLASSSYNEQFF
>NA|TRBJ2-2|NA|12|TRBV7-9
TGTGCCAGCAGTAGTAACACCGGGGAGCTGTTTTTT
CASSSNTGELFF
>few|TRBJ2-7|NA|16|TRBV7-2
TGTGCCAGCAGCTTAGTGGGGTCTCCGCCAGTCCCCGAGCAGTACTTC
CASSLVGSPPVPEQYF
>NA|TRBJ2-7|NA|15|TRBV6-6
TGTGCCAGCAGTTACTCCGGGACTCATGCTAGAAAGCAGTACTTC
CASSYSGTHARKQYF
>large|TRBJ1-1|NA|13|TRBV29-1
TGCAGCGTTCAAGAGGACAGCTACACTGAAGCTTTCTTT
CSVQEDSYTEAFF
>few|TRBJ1-4|NA|14|TRBV9
TGTGCCAGCAGCATGACGTCGACTAATGAAAAACTGTTTTTT
CASSMTSTNEKLFF
>NA|TRBJ2-1|NA|15|TRBV7-7
TGTGCCAGCAGCTGGGGACCGAGCTCCTACAATGAGCAGTTCTTC
CASSWGPSSYNEQFF
>NA|TRBJ2-1|TRBD2|17|TRBV7-8
TGTGCCAGCATTTTATGGACTAGCGGGAGTCTCTACAATGAGCAGTTCTTC
CASILWTSGSLYNEQFF
>hyperexpanded|TRBJ1-1|NA|15|TRBV6-5
TGTGCCAGCAACCTCTCTTGGATGAGTAGGACTGAAGCTTTCTTT
CASNLSWMSRTEAFF
>few|TRBJ2-3|NA|17|TRBV4-2
TGTGCCAGCAGCCAAGATCATGGGGCCTCGGGCACAGATACGCAGTATTTT
CASSQDHGASGTDTQYF
>NA|TRBJ1-5|NA|17|TRBV4-1
TGCGCCAGCAGCCTATTTTTGGGACCCCTACCTGGAATGCCCCAGCATTTT
CASSLFLGPLPGMPQHF
>NA|TRBJ2-1|TRBD2|19|TRBV5-1
TGCGCCAGCAGCTTAAGGTCCGGGTTAGCGGGGGGACTGTACAATGAGCAGTTCTTC
CASSLRSGLAGGLYNEQFF
>NA|TRBJ1-1|TRBD1|15|TRBV18
TGTGCCAGCTCAGCATCGACAGGGGGCCTCACTGAAGCTTTCTTT
CASSASTGGLTEAFF
>NA|TRBJ2-1|NA|17|TRBV2
TGTGCCAGCAGTGGACTAGCGAGGGGGCGTATCTACAATGAGCAGTTCTTC
CASSGLARGRIYNEQFF
>NA|TRBJ2-7|NA|14|TRBV9
TGTGCCAGCAGCGTAGGAGGTCCCCCCTACGAGCAGTACTTC
CASSVGGPPYEQYF
>NA|TRBJ2-7|NA|13|TRBV7-9
TGTGCCAGCAGCTTAGGGATTTCCTACGAGCAGTACTTC
CASSLGISYEQYF
>NA|TRBJ2-5|NA|18|TRBV28
TGTGCCAGCAGTTCCCCCCCATATATGAGGGAGCCAGAAGAGACCCAGTACTTC
CASSSPPYMREPEETQYF
>few|TRBJ2-1|NA|12|TRBV14
TGTGCCAGCAGCCACCGGGGCAATGAGCAGTTCTTC
CASSHRGNEQFF
>NA|TRBJ2-7|TRBD2|16|TRBV27
TGTGCCAGCAGTCCTTCGTGGGGACTAGTTTACTACGAGCAGTACTTC
CASSPSWGLVYYEQYF